The source of this T cell receptor beta chain is a study of blood T cell repertoires in COVID-19. Study at large: Sources were T cells, B-cell-depleted T cells, or PBMCs; the material itself was cDNA or gDNA.

Clones were sequenced by immunoSEQ multiplex PCR, and TCRdb holds only the in-frame ones, with some missing. The data show about 160,000 clones, 65% to 85% seen once. CDR1 is MNHEY, CDR2 SVGAGI, per germline. The J segment lost 1 base and the V segment lost 6 bases, leaving 5 bases of the junction unmatched. The CDR3 consists of 14 residues. Sequenced material: peripheral blood. The sequence was collected from a woman older than 75 with acute or convalescent COVID-19. The chain uses TRBV6-5 and TRBJ1-1; 7 bases match TRBD1. Here the CDR3 DNA reads TGTGCCAGCAGCTGGGGACAGACGAACACTGAAGCTTTCTTT. This translates into CASSWGQTNTEAFF.